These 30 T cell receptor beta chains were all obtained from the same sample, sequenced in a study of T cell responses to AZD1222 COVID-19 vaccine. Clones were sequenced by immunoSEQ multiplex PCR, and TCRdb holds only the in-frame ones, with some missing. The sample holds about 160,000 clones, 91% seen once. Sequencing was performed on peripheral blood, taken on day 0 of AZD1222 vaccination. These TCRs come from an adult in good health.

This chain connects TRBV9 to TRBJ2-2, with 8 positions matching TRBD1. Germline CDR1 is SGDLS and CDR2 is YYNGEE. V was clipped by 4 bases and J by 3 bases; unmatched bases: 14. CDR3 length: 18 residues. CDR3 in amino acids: CASSPPPWGQDYTGELFF. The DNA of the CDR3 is TGTGCCAGCAGCCCCCCACCGTGGGGACAGGACTACACCGGGGAGCTGTTTTTT.

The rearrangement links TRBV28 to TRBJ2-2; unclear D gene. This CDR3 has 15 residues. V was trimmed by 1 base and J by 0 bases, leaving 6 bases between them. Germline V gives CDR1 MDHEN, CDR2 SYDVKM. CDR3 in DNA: TGTGCCAGCAGTTTATCGTGGACGAACACCGGGGAGCTGTTTTTT. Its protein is CASSLSWTNTGELFF.

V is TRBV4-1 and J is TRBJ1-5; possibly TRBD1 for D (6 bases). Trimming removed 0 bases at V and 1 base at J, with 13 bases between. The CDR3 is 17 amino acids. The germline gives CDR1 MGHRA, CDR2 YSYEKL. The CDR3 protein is CASSQEGTGQSNQPQHF. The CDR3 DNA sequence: TGCGCCAGCAGCCAAGAAGGAACAGGACAGAGCAATCAGCCCCAGCATTTT.

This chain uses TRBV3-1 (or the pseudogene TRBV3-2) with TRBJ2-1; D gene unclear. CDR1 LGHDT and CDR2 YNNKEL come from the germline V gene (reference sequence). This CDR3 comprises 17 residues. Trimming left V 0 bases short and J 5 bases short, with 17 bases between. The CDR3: CASSQEAPRGTDNEQFF. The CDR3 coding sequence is TGTGCCAGCAGCCAAGAAGCTCCCCGCGGTACTGACAATGAGCAGTTCTTC.

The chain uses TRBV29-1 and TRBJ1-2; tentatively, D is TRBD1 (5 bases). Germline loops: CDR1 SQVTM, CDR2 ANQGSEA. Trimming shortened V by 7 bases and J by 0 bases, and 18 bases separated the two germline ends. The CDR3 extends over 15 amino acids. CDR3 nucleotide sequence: TGCAGCGGGAGGGGACCGATACCACCTAACTATGGCTACACCTTC. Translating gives CSGRGPIPPNYGYTF. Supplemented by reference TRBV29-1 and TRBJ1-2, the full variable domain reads SAVISQKPSRDICQRGTSLTIQCQVDSQVTMMFWYRQQPGQSLTLIATANQGSEATYESGFVIDKFPISRPNLTFSTLTVSNMSPEDSSIYLCSGRGPIPPNYGYTFGSGTRLTVV.

This CDR3 reads CASKSAGANTGELFF. The CDR3 DNA reads as TGCGCCAGCAAATCGGCGGGTGCGAACACCGGGGAGCTGTTTTTT. The chain has TRBV5-1 and TRBJ2-2; D may be TRBD2 (5 bases). This CDR3 spans 15 amino acids. The germline CDR1 and CDR2 sequences are SGHRS and YFSETQ. With 6 bases removed from V and 0 bases from J, the gap between germline ends came to 12 bases.

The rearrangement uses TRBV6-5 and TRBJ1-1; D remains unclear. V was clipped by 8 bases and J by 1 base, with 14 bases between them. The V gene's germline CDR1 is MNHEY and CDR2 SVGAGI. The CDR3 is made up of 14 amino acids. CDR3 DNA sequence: TGTGCCAGCGTCAACGGGGTGGGGAACACTGAAGCTTTCTTT. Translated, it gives CASVNGVGNTEAFF.

The CDR3 here is CASSLMGSGTEKFF. DNA for the CDR3: TGCGCCAGCAGCCTAATGGGGTCCGGGACAGAAAAGTTCTTC. This sequence joins TRBV4-3 and TRBJ2-1; 7 bases fit TRBD1. CDR1 and CDR2 (germline): LGHNA, YSLEER. The J segment lost 14 bases and the V segment lost 4 bases, leaving 14 bases of the junction unmatched. The CDR3 totals 14 residues.

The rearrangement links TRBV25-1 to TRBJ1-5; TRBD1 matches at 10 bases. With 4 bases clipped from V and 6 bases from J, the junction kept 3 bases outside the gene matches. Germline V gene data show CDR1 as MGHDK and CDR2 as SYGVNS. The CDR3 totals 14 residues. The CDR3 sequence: CASSGQGAGQPQHF. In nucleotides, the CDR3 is TGTGCCAGCAGTGGACAGGGGGCTGGTCAGCCCCAGCATTTT.

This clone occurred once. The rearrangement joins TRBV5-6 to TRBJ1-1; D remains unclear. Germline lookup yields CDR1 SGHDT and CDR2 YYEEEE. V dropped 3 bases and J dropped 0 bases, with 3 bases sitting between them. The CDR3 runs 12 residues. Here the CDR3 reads CASSSVNTEAFF. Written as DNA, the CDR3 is TGTGCCAGCAGCTCCGTGAACACTGAAGCTTTCTTT.

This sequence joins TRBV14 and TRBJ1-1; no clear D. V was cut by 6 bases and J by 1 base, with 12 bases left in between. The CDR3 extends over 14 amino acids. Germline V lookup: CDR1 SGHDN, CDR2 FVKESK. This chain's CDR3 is CASRRAGGNTEAFF. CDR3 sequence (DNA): TGTGCCAGCAGGCGGGCAGGTGGGAACACTGAAGCTTTCTTT.

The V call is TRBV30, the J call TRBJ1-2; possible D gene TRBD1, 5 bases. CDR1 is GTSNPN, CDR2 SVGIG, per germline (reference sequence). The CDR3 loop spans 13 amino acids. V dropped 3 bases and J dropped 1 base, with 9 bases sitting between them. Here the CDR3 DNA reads TGTGCCTGGAGAGCGGGGCATAACTATGGCTACACCTTC. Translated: CAWRAGHNYGYTF.

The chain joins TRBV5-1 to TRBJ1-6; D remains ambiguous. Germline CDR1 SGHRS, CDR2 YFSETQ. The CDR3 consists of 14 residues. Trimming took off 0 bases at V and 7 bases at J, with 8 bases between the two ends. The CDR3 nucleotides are TGCGCCAGCAGCTTGGATGCGTGGAATTCACCCCTCCACTTT. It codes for CASSLDAWNSPLHF.

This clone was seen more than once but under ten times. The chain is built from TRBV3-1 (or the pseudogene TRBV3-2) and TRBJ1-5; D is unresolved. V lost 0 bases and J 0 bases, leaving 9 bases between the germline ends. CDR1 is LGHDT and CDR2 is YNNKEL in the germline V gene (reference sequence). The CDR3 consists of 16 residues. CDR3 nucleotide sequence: TGTGCCAGCAGCCAAGACGGGAGGCATAGCAATCAGCCCCAGCATTTT. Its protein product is CASSQDGRHSNQPQHF.

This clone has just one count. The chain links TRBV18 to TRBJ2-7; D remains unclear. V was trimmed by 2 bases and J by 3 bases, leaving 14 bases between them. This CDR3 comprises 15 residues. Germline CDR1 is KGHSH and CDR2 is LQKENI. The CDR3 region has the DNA TGTGCCAGCTCACCAGGCGTGCGAATTAACTACGAGCAGTACTTC. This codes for CASSPGVRINYEQYF.

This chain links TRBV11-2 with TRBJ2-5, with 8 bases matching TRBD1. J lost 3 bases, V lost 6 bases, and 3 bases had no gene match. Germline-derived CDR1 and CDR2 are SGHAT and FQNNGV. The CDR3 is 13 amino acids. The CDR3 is CASRPTGEETQYF. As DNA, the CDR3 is TGTGCCAGCAGACCGACAGGGGAAGAGACCCAGTACTTC.

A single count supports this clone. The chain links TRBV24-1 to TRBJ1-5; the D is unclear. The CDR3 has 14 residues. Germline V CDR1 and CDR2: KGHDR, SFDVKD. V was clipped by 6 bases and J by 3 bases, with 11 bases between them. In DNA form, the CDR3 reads TGTGCCACCAGTTTCCGGATTACCAATCAGCCCCAGCATTTT. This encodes CATSFRITNQPQHF.

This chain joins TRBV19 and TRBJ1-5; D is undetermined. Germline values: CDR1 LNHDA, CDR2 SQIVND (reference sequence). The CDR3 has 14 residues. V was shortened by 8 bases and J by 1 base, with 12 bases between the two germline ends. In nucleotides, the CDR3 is TGTGCCAGTCATGGGGAGTACAGCAATCAGCCCCAGCATTTT. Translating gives CASHGEYSNQPQHF.

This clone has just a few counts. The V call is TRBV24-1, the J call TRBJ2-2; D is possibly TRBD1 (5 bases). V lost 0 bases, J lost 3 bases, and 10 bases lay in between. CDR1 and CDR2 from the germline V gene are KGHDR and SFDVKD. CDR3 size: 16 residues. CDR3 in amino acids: CATSDLGHEDTGELFF. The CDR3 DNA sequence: TGTGCCACCAGTGATTTGGGACATGAGGACACCGGGGAGCTGTTTTTT.

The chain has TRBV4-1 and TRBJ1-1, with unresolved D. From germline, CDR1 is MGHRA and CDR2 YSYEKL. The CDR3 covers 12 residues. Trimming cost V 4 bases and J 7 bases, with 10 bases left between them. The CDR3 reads CASSRRADEAFF. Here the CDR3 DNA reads TGCGCCAGCAGCCGAAGGGCAGATGAAGCTTTCTTT.

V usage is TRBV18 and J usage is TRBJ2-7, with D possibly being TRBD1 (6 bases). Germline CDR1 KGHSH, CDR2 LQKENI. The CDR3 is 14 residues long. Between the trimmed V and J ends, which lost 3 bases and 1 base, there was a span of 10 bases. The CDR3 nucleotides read TGTGCCAGCTCACCGAACAGGGAGTCCTACGAGCAGTACTTC. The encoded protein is CASSPNRESYEQYF.

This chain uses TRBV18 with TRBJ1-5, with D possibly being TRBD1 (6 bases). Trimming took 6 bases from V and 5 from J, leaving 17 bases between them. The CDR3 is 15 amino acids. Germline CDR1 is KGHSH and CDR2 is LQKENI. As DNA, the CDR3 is TGTGCCAGCTCCTTATCAGGGGCCGGCGATCAGCCCCAGCATTTT. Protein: CASSLSGAGDQPQHF.

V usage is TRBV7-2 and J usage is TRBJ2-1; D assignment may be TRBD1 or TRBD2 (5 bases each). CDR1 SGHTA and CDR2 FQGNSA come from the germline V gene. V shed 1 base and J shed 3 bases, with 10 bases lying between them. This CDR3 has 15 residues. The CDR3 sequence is CASSLDPGGYNEQFF. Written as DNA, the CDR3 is TGTGCCAGCAGCTTAGACCCTGGGGGCTACAATGAGCAGTTCTTC.

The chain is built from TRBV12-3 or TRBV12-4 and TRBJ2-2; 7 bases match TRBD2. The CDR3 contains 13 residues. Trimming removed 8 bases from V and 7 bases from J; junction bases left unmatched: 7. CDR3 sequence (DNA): TGTGCCAGCGGGACTACCCTTGACGGGGAGCTGTTTTTT. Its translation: CASGTTLDGELFF.

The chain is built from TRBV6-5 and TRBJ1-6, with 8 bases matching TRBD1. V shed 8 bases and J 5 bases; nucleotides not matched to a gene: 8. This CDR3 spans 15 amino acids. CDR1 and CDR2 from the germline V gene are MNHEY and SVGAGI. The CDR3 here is CASGRGGQDNSPLHF. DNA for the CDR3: TGTGCCAGCGGACGAGGGGGACAGGATAATTCACCCCTCCACTTT.

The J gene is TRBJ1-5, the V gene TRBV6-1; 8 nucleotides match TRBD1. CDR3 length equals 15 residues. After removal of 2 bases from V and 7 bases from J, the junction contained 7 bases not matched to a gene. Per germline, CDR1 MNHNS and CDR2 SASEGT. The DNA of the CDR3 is TGTGCCAGCAGTGAAACCAGGGGGCGAGGGCAGCCCCAGCATTTT. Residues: CASSETRGRGQPQHF.

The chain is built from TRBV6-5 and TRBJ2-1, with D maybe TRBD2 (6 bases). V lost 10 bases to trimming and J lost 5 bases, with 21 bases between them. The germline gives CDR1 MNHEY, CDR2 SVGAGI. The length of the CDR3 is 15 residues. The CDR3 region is CATSLWVAADNEQFF. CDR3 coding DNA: TGTGCCACCTCCCTCTGGGTAGCGGCCGACAATGAGCAGTTCTTC.

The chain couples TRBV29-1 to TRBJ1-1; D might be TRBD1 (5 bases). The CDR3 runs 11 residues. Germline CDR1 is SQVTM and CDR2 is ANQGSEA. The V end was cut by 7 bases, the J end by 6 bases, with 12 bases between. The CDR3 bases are TGCAGCGGGGGGGTTGGCGCTGAAGCTTTCTTT. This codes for CSGGVGAEAFF.

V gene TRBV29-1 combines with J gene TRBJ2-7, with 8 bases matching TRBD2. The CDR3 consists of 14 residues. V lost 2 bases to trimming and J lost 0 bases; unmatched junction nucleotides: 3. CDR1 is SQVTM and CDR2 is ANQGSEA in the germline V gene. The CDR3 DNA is TGCAGCGTTGAAACTAGCGGCGTCTCCTACGAGCAGTACTTC. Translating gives CSVETSGVSYEQYF.

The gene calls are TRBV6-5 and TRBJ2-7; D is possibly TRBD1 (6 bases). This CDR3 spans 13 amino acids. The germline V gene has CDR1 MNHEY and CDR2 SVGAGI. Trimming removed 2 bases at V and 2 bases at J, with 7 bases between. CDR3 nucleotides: TGTGCCAGCAGTTACACAGGGACCTACGAGCAGTACTTC. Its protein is CASSYTGTYEQYF.